This T cell receptor beta chain emerged from a study of blood T cell repertoires in COVID-19. The wider study: Sample material is recorded as cDNA or gDNA derived from T cells, B-cell-depleted T cells, or PBMCs.

The CDR3 has 15 amino acids. With V trimmed by 2 bases and J by 8 bases, 9 bases remained unmatched. The germline V gene encodes CDR1 SGHAT and CDR2 FQNNGV. The table came from immunoSEQ multiplex PCR; TCRdb's copy has only in-frame clones and leaves some out. The table lists roughly 380,000 clones, less than 85% of them singletons. The TCR originated in a woman under 30 with acute or convalescent COVID-19. The V call is TRBV11-2, the J call TRBJ2-3, with TRBD2 matching over 8 bases. Sequencing was performed on peripheral blood. CDR3 sequence (DNA): TGTGCCAGCAGCTTAATGGTTTCGGGGGGGAGTACGCAGTATTTT. As protein: CASSLMVSGGSTQYF.